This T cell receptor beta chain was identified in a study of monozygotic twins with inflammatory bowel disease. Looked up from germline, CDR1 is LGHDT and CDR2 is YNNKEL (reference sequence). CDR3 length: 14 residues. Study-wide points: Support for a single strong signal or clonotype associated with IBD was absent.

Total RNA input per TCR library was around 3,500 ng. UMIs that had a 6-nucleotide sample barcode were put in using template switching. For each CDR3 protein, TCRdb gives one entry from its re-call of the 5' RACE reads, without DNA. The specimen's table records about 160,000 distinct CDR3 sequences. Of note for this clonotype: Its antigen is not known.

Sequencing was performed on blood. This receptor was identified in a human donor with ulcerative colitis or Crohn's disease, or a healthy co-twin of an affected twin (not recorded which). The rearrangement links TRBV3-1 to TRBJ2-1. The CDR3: CASSLDYPRSEQFF.